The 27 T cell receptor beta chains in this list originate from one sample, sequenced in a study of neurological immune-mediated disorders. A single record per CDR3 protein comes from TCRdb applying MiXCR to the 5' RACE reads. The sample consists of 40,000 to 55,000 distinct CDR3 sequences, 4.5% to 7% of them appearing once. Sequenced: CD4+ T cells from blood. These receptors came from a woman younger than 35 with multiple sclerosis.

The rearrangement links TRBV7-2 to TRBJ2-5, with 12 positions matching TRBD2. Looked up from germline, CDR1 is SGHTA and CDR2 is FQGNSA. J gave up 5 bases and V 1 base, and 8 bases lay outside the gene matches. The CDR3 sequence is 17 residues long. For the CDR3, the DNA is TGTGCCAGCAGCTTAGTTACTAGCGGGAGGTTCTGGGAGACCCAGTACTTC. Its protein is CASSLVTSGRFWETQYF.

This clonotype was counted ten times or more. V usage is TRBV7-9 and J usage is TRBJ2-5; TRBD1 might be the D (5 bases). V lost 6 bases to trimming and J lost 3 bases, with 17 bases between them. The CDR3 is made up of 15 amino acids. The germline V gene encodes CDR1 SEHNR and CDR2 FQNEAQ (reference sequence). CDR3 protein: CASSSPRQTKETQYF. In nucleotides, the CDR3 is TGTGCCAGCAGTTCCCCCAGACAGACGAAAGAGACCCAGTACTTC.

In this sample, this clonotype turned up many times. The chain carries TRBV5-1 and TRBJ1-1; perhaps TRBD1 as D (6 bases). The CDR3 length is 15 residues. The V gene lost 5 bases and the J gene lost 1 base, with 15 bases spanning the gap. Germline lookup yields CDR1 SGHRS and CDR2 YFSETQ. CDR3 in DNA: TGCGCCAGCAGGTTATCGGGACAAGCGAACACTGAAGCTTTCTTT. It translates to CASRLSGQANTEAFF. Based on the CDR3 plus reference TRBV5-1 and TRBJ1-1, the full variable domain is KAGVTQTPRYLIKTRGQQVTLSCSPISGHRSVSWYQQTPGQGLQFLFEYFSETQRNKGNFPGRFSGRQFSNSRSEMNVSTLELGDSALYLCASRLSGQANTEAFFGQGTRLTVV.

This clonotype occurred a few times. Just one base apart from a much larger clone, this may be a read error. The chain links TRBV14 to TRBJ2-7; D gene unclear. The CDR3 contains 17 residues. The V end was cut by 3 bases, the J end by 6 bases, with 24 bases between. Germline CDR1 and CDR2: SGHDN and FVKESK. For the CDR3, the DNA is TGTGCCAGCAGCCACCTGAGGAGCGCCTCGGAGATCAGCGAGCAGTACGTC. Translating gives CASSHLRSASEISEQYV.

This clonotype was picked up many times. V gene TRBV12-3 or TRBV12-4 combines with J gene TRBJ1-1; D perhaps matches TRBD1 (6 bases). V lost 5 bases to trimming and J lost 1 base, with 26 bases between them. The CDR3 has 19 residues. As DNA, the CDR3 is TGTGCCAGCAGTCCCTTTAAACCCCGACTACAGGGCTCGAACACTGAAGCTTTCTTT. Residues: CASSPFKPRLQGSNTEAFF.

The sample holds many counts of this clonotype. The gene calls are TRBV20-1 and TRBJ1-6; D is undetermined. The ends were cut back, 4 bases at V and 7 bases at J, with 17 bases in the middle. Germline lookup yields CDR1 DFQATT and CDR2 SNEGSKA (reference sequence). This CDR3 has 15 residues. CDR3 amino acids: CSAKAPGPQNSPLHF. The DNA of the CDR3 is TGCAGTGCTAAGGCTCCGGGTCCCCAAAATTCACCCCTCCACTTT.

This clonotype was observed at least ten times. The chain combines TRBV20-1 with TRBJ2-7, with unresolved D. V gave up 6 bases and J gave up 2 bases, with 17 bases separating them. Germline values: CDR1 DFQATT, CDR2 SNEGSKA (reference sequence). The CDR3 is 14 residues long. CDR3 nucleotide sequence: TGCAGTGCCAGCCGTGACGGAGCGACCTACGAGCAGTACTTC. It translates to CSASRDGATYEQYF.

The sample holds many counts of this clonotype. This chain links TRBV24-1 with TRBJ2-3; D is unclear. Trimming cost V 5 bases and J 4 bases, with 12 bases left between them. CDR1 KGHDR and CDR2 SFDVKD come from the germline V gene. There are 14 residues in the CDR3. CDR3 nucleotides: TGTGCCACCAGTGGGGGTTCCGGCGCAGATACGCAGTATTTT. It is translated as CATSGGSGADTQYF.

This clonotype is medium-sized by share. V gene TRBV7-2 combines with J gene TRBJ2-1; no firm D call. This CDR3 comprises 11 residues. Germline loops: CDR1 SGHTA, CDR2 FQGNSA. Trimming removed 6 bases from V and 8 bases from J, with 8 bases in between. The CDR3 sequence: CASSNQDEQFF. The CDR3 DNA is TGTGCCAGCAGTAATCAGGATGAGCAGTTCTTC.

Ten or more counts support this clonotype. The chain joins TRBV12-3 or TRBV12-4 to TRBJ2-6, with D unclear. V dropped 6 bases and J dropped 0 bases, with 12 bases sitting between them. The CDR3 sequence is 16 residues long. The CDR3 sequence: CASRSGDYSGANVLTF. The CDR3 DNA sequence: TGTGCCAGCAGGAGTGGTGATTACTCTGGGGCCAACGTCCTGACTTTC.

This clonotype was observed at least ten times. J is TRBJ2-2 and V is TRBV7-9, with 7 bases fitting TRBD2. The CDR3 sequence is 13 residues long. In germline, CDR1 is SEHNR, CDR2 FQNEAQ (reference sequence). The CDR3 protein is CAISQAGTGELFF. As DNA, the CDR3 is TGTGCAATCTCCCAAGCGGGGACCGGGGAGCTGTTTTTT.

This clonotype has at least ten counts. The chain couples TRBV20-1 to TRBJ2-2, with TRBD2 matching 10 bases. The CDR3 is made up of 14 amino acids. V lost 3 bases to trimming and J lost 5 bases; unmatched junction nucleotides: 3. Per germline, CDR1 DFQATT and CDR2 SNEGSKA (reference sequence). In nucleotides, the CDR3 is TGCAGTGCTAGCCCGGGACTAGCGACCGGGGAGCTGTTTTTT. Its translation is CSASPGLATGELFF.

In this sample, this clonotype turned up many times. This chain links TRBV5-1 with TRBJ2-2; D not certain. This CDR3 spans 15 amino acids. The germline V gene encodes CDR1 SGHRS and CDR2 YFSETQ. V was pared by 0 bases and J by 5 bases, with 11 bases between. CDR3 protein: CASSLVSIQTGELFF. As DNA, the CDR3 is TGCGCCAGCAGCTTGGTGTCTATCCAGACCGGGGAGCTGTTTTTT.

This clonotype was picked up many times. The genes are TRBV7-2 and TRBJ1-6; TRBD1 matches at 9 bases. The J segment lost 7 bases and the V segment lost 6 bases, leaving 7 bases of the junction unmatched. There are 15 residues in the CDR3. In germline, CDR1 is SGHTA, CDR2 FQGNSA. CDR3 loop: CASSPQTGGNSPLHF. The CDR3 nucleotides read TGTGCCAGCAGTCCTCAGACAGGGGGAAATTCACCCCTCCACTTT.

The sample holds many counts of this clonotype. CDR3 sequence reads: CSASDIFTDTQYF. CDR3 DNA: TGCAGTGCTTCGGACATTTTCACAGATACGCAGTATTTT. This chain links TRBV20-1 with TRBJ2-3, with D tentatively TRBD1 (5 bases). This CDR3 has 13 amino acids. Germline values: CDR1 DFQATT, CDR2 SNEGSKA (reference sequence). With 5 bases removed from V and 2 bases from J, the gap between germline ends came to 11 bases.

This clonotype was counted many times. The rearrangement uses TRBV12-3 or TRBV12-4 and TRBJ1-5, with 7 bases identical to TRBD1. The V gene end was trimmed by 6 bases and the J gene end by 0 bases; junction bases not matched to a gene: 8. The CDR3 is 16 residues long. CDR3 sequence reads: CASRTGSPYSNQPQHF. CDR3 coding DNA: TGTGCCAGCAGGACAGGGTCCCCGTATAGCAATCAGCCCCAGCATTTT.

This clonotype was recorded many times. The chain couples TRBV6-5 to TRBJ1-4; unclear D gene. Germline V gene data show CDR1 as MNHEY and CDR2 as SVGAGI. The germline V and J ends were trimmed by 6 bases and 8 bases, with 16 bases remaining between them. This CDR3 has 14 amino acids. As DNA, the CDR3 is TGTGCCAGCAGCTCTGAGGCGCTTGAGGAAAAACTGTTTTTT. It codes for CASSSEALEEKLFF.

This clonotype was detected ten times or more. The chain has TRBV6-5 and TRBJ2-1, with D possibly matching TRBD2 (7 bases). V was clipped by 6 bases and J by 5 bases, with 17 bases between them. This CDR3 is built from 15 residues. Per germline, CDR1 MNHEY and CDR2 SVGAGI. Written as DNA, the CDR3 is TGTGCCAGCAGCCTGAAGGGCGGGGGCCACAATGAGCAGTTCTTC. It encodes CASSLKGGGHNEQFF.

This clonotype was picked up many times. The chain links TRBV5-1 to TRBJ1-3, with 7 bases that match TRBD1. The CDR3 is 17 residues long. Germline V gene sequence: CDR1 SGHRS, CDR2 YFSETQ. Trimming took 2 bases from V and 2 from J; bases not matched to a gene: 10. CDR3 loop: CASSLGGTESPGNTIYF. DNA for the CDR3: TGCGCCAGCAGCTTAGGCGGGACAGAGTCCCCTGGAAACACCATATATTTT.

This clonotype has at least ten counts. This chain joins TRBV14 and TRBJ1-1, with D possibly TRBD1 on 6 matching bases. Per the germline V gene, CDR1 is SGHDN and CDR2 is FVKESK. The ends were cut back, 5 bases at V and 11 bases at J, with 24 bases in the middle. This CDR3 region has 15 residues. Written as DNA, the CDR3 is TGTGCCAGCAGCTACTCAGGAGGGGGGATCATTTCTGCTTTCTTT. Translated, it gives CASSYSGGGIISAFF. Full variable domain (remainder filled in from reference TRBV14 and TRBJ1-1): EAGVTQFPSHSVIEKGQTVTLRCDPISGHDNLYWYRRVMGKEIKFLLHFVKESKQDESGMPNNRFLAERTGGTYSTLKVQPAELEDSGVYFCASSYSGGGIISAFFGQGTRLTVV.

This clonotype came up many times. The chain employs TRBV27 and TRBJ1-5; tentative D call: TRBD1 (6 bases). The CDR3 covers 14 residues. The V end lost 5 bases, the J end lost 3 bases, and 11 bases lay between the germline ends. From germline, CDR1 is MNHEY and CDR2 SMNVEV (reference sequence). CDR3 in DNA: TGTGCCAGCAGTCTGCAGGGGCCCAATCAGCCCCAGCATTTT. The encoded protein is CASSLQGPNQPQHF.

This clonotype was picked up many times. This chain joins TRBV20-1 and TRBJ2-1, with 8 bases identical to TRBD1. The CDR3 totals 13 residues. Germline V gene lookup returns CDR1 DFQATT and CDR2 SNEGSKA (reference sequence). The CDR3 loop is CSGQGSSYNEQFF. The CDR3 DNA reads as TGCAGCGGACAGGGAAGCTCCTACAATGAGCAGTTCTTC.

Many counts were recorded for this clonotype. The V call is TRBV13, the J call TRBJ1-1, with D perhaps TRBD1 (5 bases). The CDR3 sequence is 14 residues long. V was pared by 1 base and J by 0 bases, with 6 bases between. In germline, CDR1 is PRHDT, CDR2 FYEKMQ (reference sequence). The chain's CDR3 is CASSLVQVNTEAFF. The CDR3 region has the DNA TGTGCCAGCAGCTTAGTACAGGTGAACACTGAAGCTTTCTTT.

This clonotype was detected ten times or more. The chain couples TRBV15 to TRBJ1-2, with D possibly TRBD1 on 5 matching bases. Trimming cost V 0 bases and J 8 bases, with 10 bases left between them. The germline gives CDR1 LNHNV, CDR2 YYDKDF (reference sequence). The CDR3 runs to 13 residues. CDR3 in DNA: TGTGCCACCAGCAGAGATGTTGGGGGGGGCTACACCTTC. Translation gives CATSRDVGGGYTF. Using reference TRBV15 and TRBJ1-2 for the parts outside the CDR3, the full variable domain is DAMVIQNPRYQVTQFGKPVTLSCSQTLNHNVMYWYQQKSSQAPKLLFHYYDKDFNNEADTPDNFQSRRPNTSFCFLDIRSPGLGDTAMYLCATSRDVGGGYTFGSGTRLTVV.

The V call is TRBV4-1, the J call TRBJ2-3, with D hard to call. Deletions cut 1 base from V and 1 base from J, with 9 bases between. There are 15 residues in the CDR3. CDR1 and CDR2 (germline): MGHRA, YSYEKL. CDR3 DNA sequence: TGCGCCAGCAGCCAAGTTCCCGGCCGCACAGATACGCAGTATTTT. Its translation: CASSQVPGRTDTQYF.

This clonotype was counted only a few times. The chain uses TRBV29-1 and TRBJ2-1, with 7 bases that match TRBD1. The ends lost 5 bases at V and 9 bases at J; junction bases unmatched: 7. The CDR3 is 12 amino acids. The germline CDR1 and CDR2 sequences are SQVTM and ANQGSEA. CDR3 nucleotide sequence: TGCAGCGTTACAGGGGAGTATGGTGAGCAGTTCTTC. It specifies CSVTGEYGEQFF.

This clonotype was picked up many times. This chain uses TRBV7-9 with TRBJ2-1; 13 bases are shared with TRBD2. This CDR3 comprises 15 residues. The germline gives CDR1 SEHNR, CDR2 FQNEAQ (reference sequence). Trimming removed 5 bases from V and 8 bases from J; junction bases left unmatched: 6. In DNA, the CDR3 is TGTGCCAGCAGCACTAGCGGGAGGGTCCCCCATGAGCAGTTCTTC. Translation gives CASSTSGRVPHEQFF.